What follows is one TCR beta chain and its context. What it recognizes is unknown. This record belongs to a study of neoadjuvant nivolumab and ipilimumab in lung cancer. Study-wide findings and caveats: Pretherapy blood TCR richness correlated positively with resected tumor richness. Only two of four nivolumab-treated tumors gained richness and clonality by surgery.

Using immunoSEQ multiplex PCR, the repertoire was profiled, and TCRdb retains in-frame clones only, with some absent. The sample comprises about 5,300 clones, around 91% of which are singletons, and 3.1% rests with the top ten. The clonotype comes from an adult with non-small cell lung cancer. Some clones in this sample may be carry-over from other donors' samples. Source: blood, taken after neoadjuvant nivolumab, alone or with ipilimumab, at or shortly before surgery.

CDR3 DNA: TGTGCCATCAGTGAGGGAGGGGGGTCGGGGAAAGATACGCAGTATTTT. As protein: CAISEGGGSGKDTQYF. The chain carries TRBV10-3 and TRBJ2-3, with D perhaps matching TRBD1 or TRBD2 (6 bases each). Trimming took off 2 bases at V and 5 bases at J, with 17 bases between the two ends. The CDR3 has 16 residues. The germline V gene encodes CDR1 ENHRY and CDR2 SYGVKD.